The 6 T cell receptor beta chains below all came from one sample that was sequenced in a study of blood T cell repertoires in COVID-19. Profiling relied on immunoSEQ multiplex PCR, and the TCRdb table lists in-frame clones only, not all of them. This table has 400,000 to 500,000 clones, 70% to 90% appearing once. Input material: PBMCs or T cells enriched from blood (not recorded which). All receptors come from a woman in her late teens or twenties who had been exposed to COVID-19.

The V call is TRBV29-1, the J call TRBJ2-7; perhaps TRBD2 as D (5 bases). CDR3 length: 12 residues. Germline V lookup: CDR1 SQVTM, CDR2 ANQGSEA. V lost 4 bases and J lost 0, with 7 bases in between. The CDR3 loop is CSVVGSSYEQYF. DNA of the CDR3: TGCAGCGTTGTTGGGAGCTCCTACGAGCAGTACTTC.

This rearrangement joins TRBV2 to TRBJ1-1; TRBD1 is a possible D gene (6 bases). Looked up from germline, CDR1 is SNHLY and CDR2 is FYNNEI. This CDR3 is built from 13 residues. Deletions cut 4 bases from V and 7 bases from J, with 13 bases between. In DNA, the CDR3 is TGTGCCAGCAGTGGGCGAGACAGGAGTGAAGCTTTCTTT. It codes for CASSGRDRSEAFF.

Written as DNA, the CDR3 is TGTGCCAGCAGTTTCCATCAAGAGCAGTTCTTC. Its protein is CASSFHQEQFF. The chain combines TRBV6-5 with TRBJ2-1; no firm D call. The V end lost 4 bases, the J end lost 10 bases, and 8 bases lay between the germline ends. The V gene's germline CDR1 is MNHEY and CDR2 SVGAGI. CDR3 size: 11 residues.

This clone was seen a handful of times. The chain combines TRBV6-4 with TRBJ2-3; maybe TRBD2 (6 bases). Per germline, CDR1 MRHNA and CDR2 SNTAGT. Trimming took off 5 bases at V and 0 bases at J, with 9 bases between the two ends. The CDR3 runs 14 residues. The DNA for the CDR3 is TGTGCCAGCAGTCCCCTAGCGAGCACAGATACGCAGTATTTT. This codes for CASSPLASTDTQYF.

This clone has just a few counts. V and J are TRBV5-1 and TRBJ1-2; D gene ambiguous. V shed 5 bases and J shed 0 bases, with 11 bases lying between them. Germline V gene lookup returns CDR1 SGHRS and CDR2 YFSETQ. This CDR3 is built from 14 residues. The CDR3 reads CASRSENTNYGYTF. In DNA, the CDR3 is TGCGCCAGCAGATCGGAGAATACTAACTATGGCTACACCTTC.

The chain uses TRBV15 and TRBJ1-2; D remains ambiguous. The germline gives CDR1 LNHNV, CDR2 YYDKDF (reference sequence). This CDR3 is built from 14 residues. The V end was cut by 0 bases, the J end by 7 bases, with 12 bases between. CDR3 protein: CATSRDSPGSGYTF. The DNA for the CDR3 is TGTGCCACCAGCAGAGATTCTCCAGGATCTGGCTACACCTTC.